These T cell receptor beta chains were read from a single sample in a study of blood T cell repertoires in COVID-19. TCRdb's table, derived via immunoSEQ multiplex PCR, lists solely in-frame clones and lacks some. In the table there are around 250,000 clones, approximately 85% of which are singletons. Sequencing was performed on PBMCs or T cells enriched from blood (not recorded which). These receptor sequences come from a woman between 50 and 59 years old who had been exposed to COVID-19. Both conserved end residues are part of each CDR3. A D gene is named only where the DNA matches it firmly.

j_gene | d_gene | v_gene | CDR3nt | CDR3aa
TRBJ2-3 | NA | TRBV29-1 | TGCAGCGTTGATGGGGGGGGGCGAGATACGCAGTATTTT | CSVDGGGRDTQYF
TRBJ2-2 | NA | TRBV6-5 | TGTGCCAGCAGTTGGGACATATTAAACACCGGGGAGCTGTTTTTT | CASSWDILNTGELFF
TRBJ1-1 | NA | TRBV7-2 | TGTGCCAGCAGCTTTTCCGGCGGGAACACTGAAGCTTTCTTT | CASSFSGGNTEAFF
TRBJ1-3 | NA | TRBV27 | TGTGCCAGCAGTATGCAGGGAGGTGGAAACACCATATATTTT | CASSMQGGGNTIYF
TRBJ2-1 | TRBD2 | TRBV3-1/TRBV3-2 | TGTGCCAGCAGCCTCCTTGGCGGCGGGGGGGCCTCAGGTGAGCAGTTCTTC | CASSLLGGGGASGEQFF
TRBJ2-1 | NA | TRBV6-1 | TGTGCCAGCAGTGAGGCCTCTCACATTCCGCAGTTCTTC | CASSEASHIPQFF
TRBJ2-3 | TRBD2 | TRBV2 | TGTGCCAGCAGCCCCTCCCGTACTAGCGGGCATCCTATACGCAGAGGTTTT | CASSPSRTSGHPIRRGF
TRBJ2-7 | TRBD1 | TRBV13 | TGTGCCAGCAGCGTCAGGGACAGGGGGCTCCTGTTAACCTACGAGCAGTACTTC | CASSVRDRGLLLTYEQYF
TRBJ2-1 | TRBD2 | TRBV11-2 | TGTGCCAGCAGCTACGGGACTAGCTTCAACAATGAGCAGTTCTTC | CASSYGTSFNNEQFF
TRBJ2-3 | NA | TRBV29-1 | TGCAGCGTTGTCAGAACAGATACGCAGTATTTT | CSVVRTDTQYF